Below are 27 T cell receptor beta chains sequenced from a single sample in a study of shared clonotypes between healthy human individuals. The protocol was immunoSEQ multiplex PCR, while the TCRdb copy is restricted to in-frame clones and leaves out a portion. The sample lists approximately 2.5 million clones, more than 90% seen once, with under 0.15% in the top ten. The sequenced sample was naive CD4+ T cells sorted from blood. This sample's subset: CD45RA+ positively selected. These receptors all come from a man in his late teens or twenties in good health.

The chain recombines TRBV30 with TRBJ2-1; a possible D gene is TRBD1 (7 bases). Trimming stripped 4 bases from V and 4 bases from J, with 11 bases between. The CDR3 totals 13 residues. The germline CDR1 and CDR2 sequences are GTSNPN and SVGIG (reference sequence). DNA of the CDR3: TGTGCCTGGACAGGGGGGATTTACAATGAGCAGTTCTTC. Translating gives CAWTGGIYNEQFF.

The chain recombines TRBV18 with TRBJ1-1, with D perhaps TRBD1 (6 bases). In germline, CDR1 is KGHSH, CDR2 LQKENI. The CDR3 is 16 residues long. Trimming shortened V by 6 bases and J by 1 base, and 18 bases separated the two germline ends. The CDR3 sequence: CASSPPQGTSNTEAFF. The CDR3, as DNA: TGTGCCAGCTCCCCCCCACAGGGTACATCGAACACTGAAGCTTTCTTT.

The chain has TRBV30 and TRBJ1-6; D call uncertain. CDR3 length equals 14 residues. The V gene's germline CDR1 is GTSNPN and CDR2 SVGIG (reference sequence). With 3 bases removed from V and 0 bases from J, the gap between germline ends came to 6 bases. DNA for the CDR3: TGTGCCTGGAGCACGAGCTCCTATAATTCACCCCTCCACTTT. It yields the protein CAWSTSSYNSPLHF.

The CDR3 DNA follows: TGCGCCAGCAGCCTGAATACGCCCAGGGGACCTAATGAAAAACTGTTTTTT. Encoded protein: CASSLNTPRGPNEKLFF. The chain is built from TRBV5-1 and TRBJ1-4, with D possibly matching TRBD1 (6 bases). Trimming removed 4 bases at V and 3 bases at J, with 19 bases between. Germline values: CDR1 SGHRS, CDR2 YFSETQ. CDR3 size: 17 residues.

The count of this clone is one. The sample carries other DNA sequences with the same CDR3. This chain uses TRBV19 with TRBJ1-6; D unclear. The CDR3 length is 14 residues. Trimming took off 4 bases at V and 0 bases at J, with 4 bases between the two ends. CDR1 is LNHDA, CDR2 SQIVND, per germline (reference sequence). This CDR3 is CASSTSSYNSPLHF. The CDR3 DNA follows: TGTGCCAGTAGTACCAGCTCCTATAATTCACCCCTCCACTTT.

A remark on this clone: This specimen includes other DNA sequences encoding the same CDR3. V usage is TRBV7-2 and J usage is TRBJ2-3; 7 nucleotides match TRBD2. CDR1 is SGHTA, CDR2 FQGNSA, per germline. The CDR3 has 15 amino acids. The V gene end was trimmed by 4 bases and the J gene end by 2 bases; junction bases not matched to a gene: 6. CDR3 DNA sequence: TGTGCCAGCAGCTCCAGCGGGGTCTACACAGATACGCAGTATTTT. It is translated as CASSSSGVYTDTQYF. The full variable domain, rest sourced from reference TRBV7-2 and TRBJ2-3, is GAGVSQSPSNKVTEKGKDVELRCDPISGHTALYWYRQSLGQGLEFLIYFQGNSAPDKSGLPSDRFSAERTGGSVSTLTIQRTQQEDSAVYLCASSSSGVYTDTQYFGPGTRLTVL.

The chain recombines TRBV4-1 with TRBJ2-7; D remains ambiguous. There are 16 residues in the CDR3. V shed 0 bases and J shed 9 bases, with 21 bases lying between them. Germline assignment: CDR1 MGHRA and CDR2 YSYEKL. This chain's CDR3 is CASSQDRGGTPWGQYF. The CDR3 DNA reads as TGCGCCAGCAGCCAAGATCGAGGCGGTACTCCCTGGGGGCAGTACTTC.

The chain carries TRBV15 and TRBJ2-2; 10 bases match TRBD1. Trimming cost V 4 bases and J 7 bases; bases outside gene matches: 6. This CDR3 spans 15 amino acids. Germline CDR1 and CDR2: LNHNV and YYDKDF (reference sequence). CDR3 protein: CATSKGQGNGGELFF. CDR3 DNA: TGTGCCACCAGCAAGGGACAGGGGAACGGCGGGGAGCTGTTTTTT.

The chain links TRBV6-5 to TRBJ2-7, with 8 bases fitting TRBD1. With V trimmed by 6 bases and J by 4 bases, 5 bases remained unmatched. CDR3 length equals 13 residues. Germline V gives CDR1 MNHEY, CDR2 SVGAGI. CDR3 protein: CASRPHRGYEQYF. CDR3 sequence (DNA): TGTGCCAGCAGGCCCCACAGGGGGTACGAGCAGTACTTC.

Comments on this clone: This sample also contains other DNA sequences that code for the same CDR3. V usage is TRBV5-5 and J usage is TRBJ2-2; D is unresolved. With 0 bases removed from V and 8 bases from J, the gap between germline ends came to 11 bases. CDR1 and CDR2 from the germline V gene are SGHKS and YYEKEE (reference sequence). This CDR3 region has 14 residues. This chain's CDR3 is CASSLAVAVGELFF. The CDR3 nucleotides are TGTGCCAGCAGCTTGGCAGTGGCCGTAGGGGAGCTGTTTTTT.

V gene TRBV7-3 combines with J gene TRBJ2-5, with TRBD2 matching over 9 bases. This CDR3 contains 19 residues. Trimming at V came to 4 bases and at J to 5 bases, leaving 20 bases not matched to a gene. The V gene's germline CDR1 is SGHTA and CDR2 FQGTGA. The CDR3 is CASSSWTKRGAKDCETQYF. The CDR3 DNA follows: TGTGCCAGCAGCTCCTGGACTAAGCGGGGGGCCAAAGACTGCGAGACCCAGTACTTC.

The rearrangement links TRBV7-2 to TRBJ1-5; 9 bases line up with TRBD1. CDR3 length: 15 amino acids. Trimming removed 6 bases from V and 3 bases from J; junction bases left unmatched: 6. Germline V CDR1 and CDR2: SGHTA, FQGNSA. The CDR3 is CASSPTGGYNQPQHF. DNA for the CDR3: TGTGCCAGCAGTCCTACAGGGGGCTACAATCAGCCCCAGCATTTT. Full variable domain (remainder filled in from reference TRBV7-2 and TRBJ1-5): GAGVSQSPSNKVTEKGKDVELRCDPISGHTALYWYRQSLGQGLEFLIYFQGNSAPDKSGLPSDRFSAERTGGSVSTLTIQRTQQEDSAVYLCASSPTGGYNQPQHFGDGTRLSIL.

The chain is built from TRBV4-2 and TRBJ1-5, with 12 bases lining up with TRBD1. Germline assignment: CDR1 LGHNA and CDR2 YNFKEQ. The trim removed 1 base at V and 7 bases at J, leaving 11 bases unmatched. The CDR3 is 18 amino acids. The CDR3 loop is CASSQAGTGGPRGQPQHF. The CDR3 DNA sequence: TGTGCCAGCAGCCAAGCCGGGACAGGGGGCCCCAGGGGACAGCCCCAGCATTTT.

The V call is TRBV12-1, the J call TRBJ2-6. TRBV12-1 is recorded as a pseudogene. The CDR3 runs to 18 residues. The CDR3 region is CASSSVLGESSGANVLTF. In DNA, the CDR3 is TGTGCCAGCAGCTCCGTTTTGGGGGAGAGCTCTGGGGCCAACGTCCTGACTTTC.

This sequence joins TRBV6-5 and TRBJ2-7; a possible D gene is TRBD1 (5 bases). The germline V and J ends were trimmed by 6 bases and 2 bases, with 17 bases remaining between them. The length of the CDR3 is 15 residues. CDR1 is MNHEY and CDR2 is SVGAGI in the germline V gene. CDR3 amino acids: CASSTQGRSTYEQYF. The CDR3 DNA is TGTGCCAGCAGCACTCAGGGAAGGTCAACCTACGAGCAGTACTTC.

The gene calls are TRBV5-5 and TRBJ1-2; 8 nucleotides match TRBD1. The length of the CDR3 is 15 residues. Germline trimming cut 4 bases from V and 5 bases from J; bases unmatched to any gene: 10. CDR1 is SGHKS and CDR2 is YYEKEE in the germline V gene (reference sequence). The CDR3 spells CASSVQPGTGYGYTF. The CDR3 DNA is TGTGCCAGCAGCGTCCAACCCGGGACAGGATATGGCTACACCTTC.

This clone was counted once. This sequence joins TRBV27 and TRBJ1-4, with D maybe TRBD1 (5 bases). This CDR3 is 15 amino acids long. V shed 7 bases and J shed 3 bases, with 15 bases lying between them. The V gene's germline CDR1 is MNHEY and CDR2 SMNVEV (reference sequence). The chain's CDR3 is CASKDGGGSNEKLFF. CDR3 coding DNA: TGTGCCAGCAAAGACGGCGGGGGGTCTAATGAAAAACTGTTTTTT.

The V call is TRBV5-1, the J call TRBJ2-2; 7 positions agree with TRBD1. From germline, CDR1 is SGHRS and CDR2 YFSETQ. The CDR3 runs 15 residues. The J segment lost 0 bases and the V segment lost 4 bases, leaving 3 bases of the junction unmatched. The CDR3 nucleotides are TGCGCCAGCAGCCAGGGGGTCGCGAACACCGGGGAGCTGTTTTTT. Residues: CASSQGVANTGELFF.

This rearrangement joins TRBV29-1 to TRBJ2-7; D may be TRBD1 or TRBD2 (5 bases each). Germline V gene sequence: CDR1 SQVTM, CDR2 ANQGSEA. This CDR3 is 13 amino acids long. V shed 6 bases and J shed 1 base, with 13 bases lying between them. CDR3 sequence reads: CSVSGRLSYEQYF. In nucleotides, the CDR3 is TGCAGCGTGTCGGGACGCCTATCCTACGAGCAGTACTTC.

The chain joins TRBV13 to TRBJ2-1; no clear D. The germline gives CDR1 PRHDT, CDR2 FYEKMQ (reference sequence). Trimming shortened V by 2 bases and J by 6 bases, and 8 bases separated the two germline ends. The CDR3 runs 13 residues. The CDR3 DNA sequence: TGTGCCAGCAGCTTAAGGCGGAGCAATGAGCAGTTCTTC. Amino acid sequence: CASSLRRSNEQFF.

The J gene is TRBJ1-2, the V gene TRBV6-1; D is undetermined. The length of the CDR3 is 14 residues. The germline V and J ends were trimmed by 1 base and 1 base, with 7 bases remaining between them. Germline values: CDR1 MNHNS, CDR2 SASEGT. The DNA for the CDR3 is TGTGCCAGCAGTGAAGTGGAGTTTAACTATGGCTACACCTTC. Amino acids: CASSEVEFNYGYTF.

This rearrangement joins TRBV7-2 to TRBJ1-6; tentative D call: TRBD1 (6 bases). Germline V gene lookup returns CDR1 SGHTA and CDR2 FQGNSA. Trimming removed 4 bases at V and 6 bases at J, with 13 bases between. The CDR3 spans 15 residues. CDR3 protein: CASSSSQGFNSPLHF. The CDR3 bases are TGTGCCAGCAGCTCGAGCCAGGGGTTTAATTCACCCCTCCACTTT. Full variable domain (missing parts from reference TRBV7-2 and TRBJ1-6): GAGVSQSPSNKVTEKGKDVELRCDPISGHTALYWYRQSLGQGLEFLIYFQGNSAPDKSGLPSDRFSAERTGGSVSTLTIQRTQQEDSAVYLCASSSSQGFNSPLHFGNGTRLTVT.

This chain joins TRBV6-1 and TRBJ2-1; TRBD2 matches 13 bases. The CDR3 is 14 residues long. J lost 10 bases, V lost 7 bases, and 7 bases had no gene match. Per germline, CDR1 MNHNS and CDR2 SASEGT. CDR3 bases: TGTGCCAGCATGAGGACTAGCGGGAGTTTCGAGCAGTTCTTC. This gives the protein CASMRTSGSFEQFF.

The chain uses TRBV30 and TRBJ1-2; TRBD1 matches 7 bases. Germline loops: CDR1 GTSNPN, CDR2 SVGIG (reference sequence). The CDR3 spans 12 residues. Trimming removed 0 bases from V and 6 bases from J; junction bases left unmatched: 1. The CDR3 bases are TGTGCCTGGAGTGTAGACAGGGATGGCTACACCTTC. As protein: CAWSVDRDGYTF.

This chain uses TRBV30 with TRBJ1-6; D remains ambiguous. Germline CDR1 is GTSNPN and CDR2 is SVGIG (reference sequence). Between the trimmed V and J ends, which lost 2 bases and 6 bases, there was a span of 8 bases. The CDR3 contains 13 residues. The CDR3 region is CAWSPFTNSPLHF. The CDR3 nucleotides are TGTGCCTGGAGTCCTTTCACTAATTCACCCCTCCACTTT.

The chain uses TRBV30 and TRBJ2-1; 9 bases fit TRBD2. The CDR3 runs to 13 residues. J gave up 4 bases and V 7 bases, and 5 bases lay outside the gene matches. The germline V gene encodes CDR1 GTSNPN and CDR2 SVGIG (reference sequence). The CDR3 here is CALIAGAYNEQFF. CDR3 DNA: TGTGCCTTGATAGCGGGAGCTTACAATGAGCAGTTCTTC.

V and J are TRBV5-1 and TRBJ2-7; 12 bases align to TRBD1. Germline CDR1 reads SGHRS; CDR2 reads YFSETQ. Losses at the gene ends were 3 bases for V and 3 bases for J; bases not matched to a gene: 7. This CDR3 is built from 16 residues. DNA for the CDR3: TGCGCCAGCAGCTCAGCCGGGACAGGGGGCGGCTACGAGCAGTACTTC. It yields the protein CASSSAGTGGGYEQYF.